This entry lists 4 T cell receptor beta chains sequenced from one sample in a study of early T cells in non-severe SARS-CoV-2 infection. MiXCR was run by TCRdb on the 5' RACE reads, yielding one entry per CDR3 protein. This sample has 100,000 to 120,000 distinct CDR3 sequences; roughly 12% occur once, and the top ten carry less than 4.5%. Here the sequenced sample was whole blood, taken at baseline. The receptors were sampled from an adult who was a healthcare worker with PCR-confirmed SARS-CoV-2 infection or an uninfected control (not recorded which).

This chain connects TRBV18 to TRBJ1-1; a weak D match, TRBD1 (5 bases). V was trimmed by 1 base and J by 0 bases, leaving 18 bases between them. Germline V CDR1 and CDR2: KGHSH, LQKENI. The CDR3 has 18 amino acids. CDR3 sequence reads: CASSPLIPQARVNTEAFF. As DNA, the CDR3 is TGTGCCAGCTCACCACTTATTCCCCAGGCCAGGGTGAACACTGAAGCTTTCTTT.

The rearrangement links TRBV29-1 to TRBJ2-1; 8 nucleotides agree with TRBD1. The CDR3 extends over 12 amino acids. V lost 7 bases, J lost 4 bases, and 3 bases stayed unmatched. Per the germline V gene, CDR1 is SQVTM and CDR2 is ANQGSEA. In DNA, the CDR3 is TGCAGCGCCGGGACAGGTTACAATGAGCAGTTCTTC. Protein sequence: CSAGTGYNEQFF.

The table lists this clonotype with a few counts. The genes are TRBV5-8 and TRBJ2-2, with D unresolved. Germline lookup yields CDR1 SGHTS and CDR2 YDEGEE. Deletions cut 4 bases from V and 0 bases from J, with 10 bases between. This CDR3 is 15 amino acids long. The CDR3 DNA sequence: TGTGCCAGCAGCGAAGGGATTACGAACACCGGGGAGCTGTTTTTT. Amino acids: CASSEGITNTGELFF.

This clonotype was seen a handful of times. This chain connects TRBV28 to TRBJ2-3; TRBD1 is a possible D gene (8 bases). Deletions cut 8 bases from V and 2 bases from J, with 17 bases between. Germline CDR1 is MDHEN and CDR2 is SYDVKM. CDR3 length: 15 residues. CDR3 nucleotide sequence: TGTGCCAGCTCTGGGGGGGGACAGGTCACAGATACGCAGTATTTT. Protein product: CASSGGGQVTDTQYF.